This T cell receptor (beta chain) was sequenced for a study of OX40 agonist ivuxolimab in advanced cancers. Study summary: The patients received ivuxolimab by intravenous route every 2 weeks at 0.01 to 10 mg/kg.

CDR1 is ENHRY, CDR2 SYGVKD, per germline. V shed 6 bases and J 8 bases; nucleotides not matched to a gene: 5. The CDR3 is 14 residues long. Study-level points and caveats: There was clonal expansion of CD4+ and CD8+ blood T cells by week 6 at 0.1 to 3.0 mg/kg.

Measured with immunoSEQ multiplex PCR; TCRdb has only the in-frame clones, and not every one. This sample carries about 36,000 clones, under 85% of them seen once, and the ten largest clones take approximately 18%. In the case of this clone: Its antigen is currently unknown.

The material sequenced was CD4+ or CD8+ T cells sorted from blood, taken in a trial of the OX40 agonist ivuxolimab. The chain carries TRBV10-3 and TRBJ2-1, with TRBD2 identical over 12 bases. The receptor was derived from an adult with an advanced solid tumor such as melanoma, head and neck, liver or kidney cancer. CDR3 sequence reads: CAIRTSGGLDEQFF. The CDR3, as DNA: TGTGCCATCAGGACTAGCGGGGGTCTCGATGAGCAGTTCTTC.